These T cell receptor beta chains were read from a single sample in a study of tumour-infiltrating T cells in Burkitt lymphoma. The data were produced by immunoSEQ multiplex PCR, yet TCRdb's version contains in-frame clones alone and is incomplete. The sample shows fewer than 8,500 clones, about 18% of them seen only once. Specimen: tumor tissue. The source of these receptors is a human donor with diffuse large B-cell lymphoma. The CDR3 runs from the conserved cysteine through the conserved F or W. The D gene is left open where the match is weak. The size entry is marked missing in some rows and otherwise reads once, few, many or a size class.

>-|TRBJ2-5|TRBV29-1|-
CSGNRAGRETQYF
TGCAGCGGCAATAGGGCAGGGAGGGAGACCCAGTACTTC
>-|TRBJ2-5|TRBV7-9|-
CATGVADRPWETQYF
TGTGCCACGGGGGTAGCGGACCGACCTTGGGAGACCCAGTACTTC
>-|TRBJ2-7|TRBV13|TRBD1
CASSSRQGGYEQYF
TGTGCCAGCAGCTCCAGACAGGGTGGGTACGAGCAGTACTTC
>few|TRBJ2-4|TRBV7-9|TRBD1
CASSLDWGQGGPENIQYF
TGTGCCAGCAGCTTAGATTGGGGACAGGGCGGTCCGGAGAACATTCAGTACTTC
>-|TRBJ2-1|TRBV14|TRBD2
CASSEFSGEFYNEQFF
TGTGCCAGCAGCGAATTTAGCGGGGAGTTCTACAATGAGCAGTTCTTC
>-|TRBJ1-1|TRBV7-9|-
CASSLVPGMNTEAFF
TGTGCCAGCAGCTTAGTTCCGGGAATGAACACTGAAGCTTTCTTT
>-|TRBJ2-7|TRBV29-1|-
CSVGAPASNEQYF
TGCAGCGTTGGGGCCCCAGCATCCAACGAGCAGTACTTC
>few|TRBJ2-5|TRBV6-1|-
CASSDARLLLQETQYF
TGTGCCAGCAGTGATGCCAGACTATTACTACAAGAGACCCAGTACTTC
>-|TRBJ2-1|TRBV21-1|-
CASSKTRTGTDNEQFF
TGTGCCAGCAGCAAAACCCGGACAGGCACCGACAATGAGCAGTTCTTC
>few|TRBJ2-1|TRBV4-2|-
CASSQPAGPYSNEQFF
TGTGCCAGCAGCCAACCAGCGGGCCCCTACTCCAATGAGCAGTTCTTC
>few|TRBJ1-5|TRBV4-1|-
CASSQDQGSNQPQHF
TGCGCCAGCAGCCAAGATCAGGGTAGCAATCAGCCCCAGCATTTT
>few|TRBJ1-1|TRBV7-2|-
CASSLGFGGVGTEAFF
TGTGCCAGCAGCTTAGGGTTTGGGGGGGTTGGCACTGAAGCTTTCTTT
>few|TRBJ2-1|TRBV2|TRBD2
CASSESLGLPIRGQFF
TGTGCCAGCAGTGAAAGTCTGGGACTACCCATTAGGGGCCAGTTCTTC
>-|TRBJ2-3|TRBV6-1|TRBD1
CASSGSDRGRIRGTQYF
TGTGCCAGCAGTGGGTCAGACAGGGGCCGCATACGCGGTACGCAGTATTTT
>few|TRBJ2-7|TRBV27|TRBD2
CASSSRLAPPHEQYF
TGTGCCAGCAGTTCGAGACTAGCGCCGCCCCACGAGCAGTACTTC
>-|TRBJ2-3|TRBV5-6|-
CASSPRRRGLSTDTQYF
TGTGCCAGCAGCCCCCGCCGTAGGGGCCTCAGCACAGATACGCAGTATTTT
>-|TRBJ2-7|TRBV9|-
CASSRGYDYEQYF
TGTGCCAGCAGCCGGGGCTACGACTACGAGCAGTACTTC
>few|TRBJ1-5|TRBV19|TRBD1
CASRPTGGLNQPQHF
TGTGCCAGTAGGCCGACAGGGGGCCTCAATCAGCCCCAGCATTTT
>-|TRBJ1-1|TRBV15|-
CATSRDLLNTEAFF
TGTGCCACCAGCAGAGATCTCCTGAACACTGAAGCTTTCTTT
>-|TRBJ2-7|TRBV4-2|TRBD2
CASSQEGLAVYEQYF
TGTGCCAGCAGCCAAGAGGGACTAGCAGTGTACGAGCAGTACTTC
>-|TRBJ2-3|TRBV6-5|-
CASSYSKGGDTQYF
TGTGCCAGCAGTTACTCGAAGGGGGGAGATACGCAGTATTTT
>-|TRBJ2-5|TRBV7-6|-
CASSSVQETQYF
TGTGCCAGCAGTTCCGTGCAAGAGACCCAGTACTTC
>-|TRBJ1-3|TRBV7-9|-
CASIPPANTIYF
TGTGCCAGCATCCCGCCGGCGAACACCATATATTTT
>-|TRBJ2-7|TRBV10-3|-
CAISTDGSYEQYF
TGTGCCATTTCGACGGACGGATCCTACGAGCAGTACTTC
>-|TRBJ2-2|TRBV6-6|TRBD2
CASSLAGTGELFF
TGTGCCAGCAGCCTAGCGGGCACCGGGGAGCTGTTTTTT
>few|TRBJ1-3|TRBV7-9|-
CASSPVDRSSGNTIYF
TGTGCCAGCAGCCCAGTTGACCGTAGCTCTGGAAACACCATATATTTT
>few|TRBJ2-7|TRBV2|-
CASSSQGFEQYF
TGTGCCAGCAGTTCCCAGGGGTTCGAGCAGTACTTC
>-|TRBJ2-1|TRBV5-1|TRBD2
CASSLAGTSGSALQFF
TGCGCCAGCAGCTTGGCCGGGACTAGCGGGAGTGCGCTCCAGTTCTTC
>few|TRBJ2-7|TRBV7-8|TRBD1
CASSSTRGTGDEQYF
TGTGCCAGCAGCTCCACTCGAGGGACAGGGGATGAGCAGTACTTC
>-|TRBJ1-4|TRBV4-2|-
CASSQELGAGEKLFF
TGTGCCAGCAGCCAAGAGTTGGGGGCAGGGGAAAAACTGTTTTTT
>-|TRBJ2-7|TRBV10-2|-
CASSDFSAGLYEQYF
TGCGCCAGCAGTGATTTCTCCGCAGGGCTCTACGAGCAGTACTTC
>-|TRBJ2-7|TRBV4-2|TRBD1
CASSQSGQGTYEQYF
TGTGCCAGCAGCCAGTCGGGACAGGGGACCTACGAGCAGTACTTC
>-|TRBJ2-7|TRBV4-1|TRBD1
CASSHRDNRGYEQYF
TGCGCCAGCAGCCACCGGGACAACAGGGGCTACGAGCAGTACTTC
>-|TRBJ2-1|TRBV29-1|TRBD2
CSVETGLAGGAGFF
TGCAGCGTTGAGACGGGACTAGCGGGAGGCGCCGGGTTCTTC
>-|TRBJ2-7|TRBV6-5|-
CASSYEGRGNEQYF
TGTGCCAGCAGTTACGAAGGGCGAGGGAACGAGCAGTACTTC
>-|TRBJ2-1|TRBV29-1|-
CSVWGGTPEASAGRSSYNEQFF
TGCAGCGTCTGGGGCGGCACTCCCGAGGCTAGCGCGGGGAGGAGCTCCTACAATGAGCAGTTCTTC
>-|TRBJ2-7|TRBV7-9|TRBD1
CASSLALGQWTYEQYF
TGTGCCAGCAGCTTAGCGTTGGGACAGTGGACCTACGAGCAGTACTTC
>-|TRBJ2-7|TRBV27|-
CASRGDSSYEQYF
TGTGCCAGCAGGGGTGATAGCTCCTACGAGCAGTACTTC
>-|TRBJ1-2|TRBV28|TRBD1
CASSLGTGTRGYTF
TGTGCCAGCAGTTTAGGGACAGGGACAAGAGGCTACACCTTC
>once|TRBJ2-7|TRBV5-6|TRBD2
CASSDLVGGGYEQYF
TGTGCCAGCAGCGACCTTGTTGGGGGGGGGTACGAGCAGTACTTC
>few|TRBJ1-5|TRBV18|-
CASSPGTANQPQHF
TGTGCCAGCTCACCGGGGACGGCCAATCAGCCCCAGCATTTT
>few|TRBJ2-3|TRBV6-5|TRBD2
CASSYSGLTSDTQYF
TGTGCCAGCAGTTACTCGGGACTAACTTCGGATACGCAGTATTTT
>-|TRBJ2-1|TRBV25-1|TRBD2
CASRVTSGGDYNEQFF
TGTGCCAGCAGGGTGACTAGCGGGGGTGATTACAATGAGCAGTTCTTC
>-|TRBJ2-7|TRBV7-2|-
CASSLDWGRGEQYF
TGTGCCAGCAGCTTAGACTGGGGTAGGGGTGAGCAGTACTTC
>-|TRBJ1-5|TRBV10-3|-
CAISEYESSNQPQHF
TGTGCCATCAGTGAGTACGAGAGTAGCAATCAGCCCCAGCATTTT
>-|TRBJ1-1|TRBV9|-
CASSKPGRWAFF
TGTGCCAGCAGCAAGCCGGGGAGGTGGGCTTTCTTT
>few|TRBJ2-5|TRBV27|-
CASSLVMIPQETQYF
TGTGCCAGCAGTCTGGTGATGATACCACAAGAGACCCAGTACTTC
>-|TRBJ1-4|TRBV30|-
CAWSVLGEKLFF
TGTGCCTGGAGTGTACTGGGTGAAAAACTGTTTTTT
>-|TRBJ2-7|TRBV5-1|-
CASSLVSADSYEQYF
TGCGCCAGCAGCTTGGTGTCGGCAGACTCCTACGAGCAGTACTTC
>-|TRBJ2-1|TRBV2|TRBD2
CASSGLAETYNEQFF
TGTGCCAGCAGTGGACTAGCGGAGACCTACAATGAGCAGTTCTTC
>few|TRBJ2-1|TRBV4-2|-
CASSQDLPGWNEQFF
TGTGCCAGCAGCCAAGACCTGCCAGGGTGGAATGAGCAGTTCTTC
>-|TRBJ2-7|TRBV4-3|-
CASSQDGGFGEQYF
TGCGCCAGCAGCCAAGACGGAGGGTTCGGCGAGCAGTACTTC
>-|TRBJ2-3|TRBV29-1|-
CSVGGERSSTDTQYF
TGCAGCGTTGGAGGGGAGAGGTCGAGCACAGATACGCAGTATTTT
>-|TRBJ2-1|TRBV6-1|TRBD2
CASNQLAGGPYEQFF
TGTGCCAGCAACCAGCTAGCGGGAGGGCCTTATGAGCAGTTCTTC
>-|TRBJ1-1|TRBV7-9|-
CAAGETEAFF
TGTGCCGCGGGGGAGACTGAAGCTTTCTTT